This TCR beta chain is from a study of a mutant IDH1 vaccine in newly diagnosed glioma. Time point reported: week 5, during vaccination. Topical imiquimod was applied with each vaccine dose, which held 300 ug of mutant IDH1 20-mer peptide. In germline, CDR1 is MGHRA, CDR2 YSYEKL. The J segment lost 2 bases and the V segment lost 4 bases, leaving 4 bases of the junction unmatched. The CDR3 length is 15 residues. By proportion, this clone is medium-sized. Its antigen is as yet unknown. Clones were sequenced by immunoSEQ multiplex PCR, and TCRdb holds only the in-frame ones, with some missing. This table has some 51,000 clones, roughly 78% appearing once.

This clonotype was obtained from a man aged 50 or older with glioma. Sequencing was performed on PBMCs, taken from a glioma patient whose treatment included an IDH1 peptide vaccine. The chain has TRBV4-1 and TRBJ1-2; 10 bases align to TRBD1. In DNA form, the CDR3 reads TGCGCCAGCAGCCTAGACAGGGGGCGCAACTATGGCTACACCTTC. Protein sequence: CASSLDRGRNYGYTF.